A single T cell receptor (beta chain) is shown here with its context. These data are taken from a study of blood T cell repertoires in COVID-19. Study in general: There were acute and convalescent COVID-19 samples, and they came from the United States, Italy and Spain. The analysed material was cDNA or gDNA that came from T cells, B-cell-depleted T cells, or PBMCs.

Germline V gene data show CDR1 as SGHAT and CDR2 as FQNNGV. The CDR3 sequence is 15 residues long. V shed 4 bases and J shed 4 bases, with 16 bases lying between them. Authors' analysis steps: Reference gene primer amplification gave nucleated cell count estimates. Clones were sequenced by immunoSEQ multiplex PCR, and TCRdb holds only the in-frame ones, with some missing. V, J and clone size reflect that table, while D and trimming were determined from the DNA. The sample carries some 140,000 clones, 65% to 80% recorded once. The clonotype comes from a man older than 75 with acute or convalescent COVID-19. Sequenced material: peripheral blood. The V gene is TRBV11-2, the J gene TRBJ1-2; tentative D call: TRBD1 (6 bases). In nucleotides, the CDR3 is TGTGCCAGCAGCTCCTTACAGGGTCGCGCCTATGGCTACACCTTC. Translated, it gives CASSSLQGRAYGYTF. The variable domain in full, with the rest retrieved from reference TRBV11-2 and TRBJ1-2, is EAGVAQSPRYKIIEKRQSVAFWCNPISGHATLYWYQQILGQGPKLLIQFQNNGVVDDSQLPKDRFSAERLKGVDSTLKIQPAKLEDSAVYLCASSSLQGRAYGYTFGSGTRLTVV.